This TCR beta chain was documented in a study of T cell responses to AZD1222 COVID-19 vaccine. Overall study findings and caveats: Unmutated variant regions reportedly attract nearly half of all spike-specific TCRs. With two AZD1222 doses given, Spike-specific TCR breadth and depth both rose. Only 5 or 6 AZD1222 recipients tested seropositive at baseline. Donors in the cohort were predominantly white British and more often female, and clonal diversity was possibly underestimated.

Data came from immunoSEQ multiplex PCR; TCRdb stores just in-frame clones and leaves some out. Of just under 150,000 clones listed, 89% are singletons. This clone was observed a single time. The target antigen is unknown. CDR3 length: 14 residues. Trimming cost V 2 bases and J 7 bases, with 9 bases left between them. Germline V CDR1 and CDR2: MNHNS, SASEGT. Sequencing used peripheral blood, obtained 28 days after the second AZD1222 dose. The sequence was obtained from an adult who received the AZD1222 COVID-19 vaccine. This chain links TRBV6-1 with TRBJ1-6; D gene uncertain. The CDR3 loop reads CASSELVRNSPLHF. The CDR3 DNA sequence: TGTGCCAGCAGTGAACTTGTTAGGAATTCACCCCTCCACTTT.